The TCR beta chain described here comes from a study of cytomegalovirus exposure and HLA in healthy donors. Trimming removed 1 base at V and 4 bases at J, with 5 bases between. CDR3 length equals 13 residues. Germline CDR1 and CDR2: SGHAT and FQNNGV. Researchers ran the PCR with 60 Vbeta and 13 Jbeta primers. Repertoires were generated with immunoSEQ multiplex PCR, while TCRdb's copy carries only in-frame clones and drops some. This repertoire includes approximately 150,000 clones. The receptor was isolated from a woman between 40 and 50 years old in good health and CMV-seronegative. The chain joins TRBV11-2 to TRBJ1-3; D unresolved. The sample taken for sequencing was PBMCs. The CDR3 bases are TGTGCCAGCAGCTTAGGTCAGGGAAACACCATATATTTT. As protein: CASSLGQGNTIYF.